These T cell receptor beta chains were read from a single sample in a study of CD4 and CD8 cells across lung adenocarcinoma regions. Each CDR3 protein is one row after TCRdb ran MiXCR on the PCR reads. The repertoire holds 7,500 to 10,000 distinct CDR3 sequences, 35% to 50% seen once, with about 18% in the top ten. The specimen was CD4+ T cells from the margin of a lung tumor. The receptors stem from a female donor with lung adenocarcinoma. The CD4 and CD8 labels of this study may be unreliable. Both conserved end residues are part of each CDR3. D genes are given only for firm matches. Clone sizes are given selectively: once, few, many, or a class where the clone is expanded.

v_gene	abundance	d_gene	len	j_gene	CDR3nt	CDR3aa
TRBV6-5	.	.	15	TRBJ2-3	TGTGCCAGCAGTTACTCGGGGCGAGGGGCTTGGGAGCAGTATTTT	CASSYSGRGAWEQYF
TRBV6-1	.	.	13	TRBJ2-7	TGTGCTTTACTACGGACGGGTACCTACGAGCAGTACTTC	CALLRTGTYEQYF
TRBV6-1	.	.	15	TRBJ2-7	TGTGCCAGCAGTGAAGGCGGGCAGGAATACTACGAGCAGTACTTC	CASSEGGQEYYEQYF
TRBV6-1	.	TRBD2	15	TRBJ2-3	TGTGCCAGGGGTTCCGGGGGGAGTGTCACAGAGACCCAGTATTTT	CARGSGGSVTETQYF
TRBV10-2	once	.	16	TRBJ2-5	TGCGCCAGCAGTGAGTCTATCACTAACTCAGGGCGGACCCAGTACTTC	CASSESITNSGRTQYF
TRBV4-1	few	.	17	TRBJ2-1	TGCGCCAGCAGCCAAGATGAGCGACAGCACTCCTACAATGAGCAGTTCTTC	CASSQDERQHSYNEQFF
TRBV6-1	many	TRBD1	15	TRBJ1-2	TGTGCCAGCAGTCTTCAAACCGGGACAGCCTATGGCTACACCTTC	CASSLQTGTAYGYTF
TRBV7-2	few	.	13	TRBJ2-3	TGTGCCAGCAGCTTAGAGGGGGGAGCTACGCAGTATTTT	CASSLEGGATQYF
TRBV6-1	.	.	14	TRBJ2-5	TGTGCCAGCAGTGGCCCGGAGAGGGTAGAGACCCAGTATTTC	CASSGPERVETQYF
TRBV10-1	.	.	18	TRBJ2-1	TGCGCCAGCAGTGGGCCGGGACGGAGCGACTCCTCCTACAATGAGCAGTTCTTC	CASSGPGRSDSSYNEQFF
TRBV30	.	.	14	TRBJ1-2	TGTGCCTGGAGTGTTCAGTGGGGCGAGTATGGCTACACCTTC	CAWSVQWGEYGYTF
TRBV6-1	.	.	12	TRBJ1-6	TGTGCCAGCAGAGAGGGGATTTCACCCCTCCACTTT	CASREGISPLHF
TRBV7-2	.	TRBD1	14	TRBJ1-5	TGTGCCAGCAGTCTGAGACAGGGGGCTCAGCCCCAGCATTTT	CASSLRQGAQPQHF
TRBV7-2	few	.	17	TRBJ1-5	TGTGCCAGCAGCTTAGAGTCGGGACTCTATAGCAATCAGCCCCAGCATTTT	CASSLESGLYSNQPQHF
TRBV6-1	medium-sized	.	14	TRBJ2-2	TGTGCCAGCAGTGAAGTGGGACTCCCCGGGGAGCTGTTTTTT	CASSEVGLPGELFF
TRBV6-5	medium-sized	TRBD2	12	TRBJ2-1	TGTGCCAGCAGTTACCCCATAGCGGGAGAGTTCTTC	CASSYPIAGEFF
TRBV4-1	once	.	14	TRBJ2-3	TGCGCCAGCAGCCCCATCGAGGGGACAGATACGCAGTATTTT	CASSPIEGTDTQYF
TRBV6-4	once	.	13	TRBJ2-2	TGTGCCAGCAGCCCAGAAAGCTACGGGGAGCTGTTTTTT	CASSPESYGELFF
TRBV7-6	once	TRBD1	14	TRBJ1-4	TGTGCCAGCAGCCGGAGACAGGGGGGGGAAAAACTGTTTTTT	CASSRRQGGEKLFF
TRBV7-2	.	.	15	TRBJ1-5	TGTGCCAGCACCCTTACTCAGGGGAGCAATCAGCCCCAGCATTTT	CASTLTQGSNQPQHF
TRBV11-2	few	.	15	TRBJ2-5	TGTGCCAGCAGCTTAGATGCAGGACACGGAGAGACCCAGTACTTC	CASSLDAGHGETQYF
TRBV20-1	.	TRBD1	15	TRBJ2-5	TGCAGTGCGCACCTCGCCAGGACAGGGAGAGAGACCCAGTACTTC	CSAHLARTGRETQYF
TRBV7-2	.	.	14	TRBJ2-3	TGTGCCAGCAGCTTAGCCGGGTCCACAGATACGCAGTATTTT	CASSLAGSTDTQYF
TRBV6-1	medium-sized	TRBD1	12	TRBJ2-1	TGTGCCAGCAGGGGGACAGGAGAGACCCAGTTCTTC	CASRGTGETQFF
TRBV5-5	.	.	15	TRBJ2-1	TGTGCCAGCAGCCCCCGTCTCGGGGCTCGGAATGAGCAGTTCTTC	CASSPRLGARNEQFF
TRBV6-1	.	.	13	TRBJ2-4	TGTGCCAGGGGTATGGGAGTCCAAAACACGCAGTACTTT	CARGMGVQNTQYF
TRBV27	.	.	14	TRBJ2-2	TGTGCCAGCAGTTTCCGTCGGACGGTCGGGGAGCTGTTTTTT	CASSFRRTVGELFF
TRBV6-5	many	.	14	TRBJ2-7	TGTGCCAGCAGTTATGCAGTGGGGGCCTACGAGCAGTACTTC	CASSYAVGAYEQYF
TRBV6-1	many	TRBD1	13	TRBJ1-2	TGTGCCAGCAGCCCGGGACAGCAATATGGCTACACCTTC	CASSPGQQYGYTF
TRBV6-1	.	.	15	TRBJ2-4	TGTGCCAGCAGTAAGGGGACGTGCGGCAAAAACATGCAGTACTTT	CASSKGTCGKNMQYF
TRBV11-1	.	.	12	TRBJ2-5	TGTGCCAGCAGTCCAGGGTGGGAGACCCAGTACTTC	CASSPGWETQYF